This record looks at one TCR beta chain sequence and its context. Its matching antigen is unknown. This entry belongs to a study of blood T cells in healthy people across ages. There are 15 residues in the CDR3. CDR1 is SGHVS and CDR2 is FNYEAQ in the germline V gene. V dropped 5 bases and J dropped 2; count of bases not matched to a gene: 6. For the second PCR, which ran for about 6 to 12 cycles, a sample-barcoded 5' primer and a J-beta primer mix were used. TCRdb processed the 5' RACE reads anew with MiXCR; each CDR3 protein has one entry. The sample records approximately 2,000,000 distinct CDR3 sequences, approximately 40% being singletons. Study-level findings and limits: Greater diversity and more naive CD4+ cells were seen in long-lived donors than in aged donors.

What was sequenced was blood. This TCR derives from a human donor in good health. The rearrangement joins TRBV7-6 to TRBJ2-3; the match to TRBD2 covers 8 bases. The CDR3 loop reads CASSDPAGDTDTQYF. DNA of the CDR3: TGTGCCAGCAGCGACCCAGCGGGGGACACAGATACGCAGTATTTT.